Listed here are 31 T cell receptor beta chains from one sample, sequenced in a study of cytomegalovirus exposure and HLA in healthy donors. The PCR was carried out with 60 Vbeta primers and 13 Jbeta primers. Assay: immunoSEQ multiplex PCR; the TCRdb copy retains only in-frame clones and omits some. The record lists more than 140,000 clones, of which the ten most abundant hold roughly 2%. The specimen was PBMCs. These receptors were taken from a young woman in good health and CMV-seronegative.

The rearrangement links TRBV5-1 to TRBJ1-3, with D possibly being TRBD1 (6 bases). The CDR3 is 15 residues long. V was pared by 4 bases and J by 0 bases, with 11 bases between. CDR1 and CDR2 from the germline V gene are SGHRS and YFSETQ. The CDR3 sequence: CASSVTGHSGNTIYF. The DNA of the CDR3 is TGCGCCAGCAGCGTGACAGGCCACTCTGGAAACACCATATATTTT. Supplemented by reference TRBV5-1 and TRBJ1-3, the full variable domain reads KAGVTQTPRYLIKTRGQQVTLSCSPISGHRSVSWYQQTPGQGLQFLFEYFSETQRNKGNFPGRFSGRQFSNSRSEMNVSTLELGDSALYLCASSVTGHSGNTIYFGEGSWLTVV.

CDR3 sequence: CASRGDYTNEQFF. CDR3 nucleotides: TGTGCCAGCAGGGGCGACTATACCAATGAGCAGTTCTTC. This chain connects TRBV5-4 to TRBJ2-1; D possibly corresponds to TRBD2 (5 bases). This CDR3 region has 13 residues. V was clipped by 5 bases and J by 6 bases, with 12 bases between them. From germline, CDR1 is SGHNT and CDR2 YYREEE (reference sequence).

The chain has TRBV10-3 and TRBJ2-5; D possibly corresponds to TRBD2 (6 bases). This CDR3 contains 16 residues. Germline CDR1 and CDR2: ENHRY and SYGVKD. V was cut by 10 bases and J by 4 bases, with 25 bases left in between. For the CDR3, the DNA is TGTGCCACCAAGTTGGGTGGCGGGATGTTTCTAGAGACCCAGTACTTC. Protein: CATKLGGGMFLETQYF.

V is TRBV7-9 and J is TRBJ2-3, with 7 bases lining up with TRBD2. Germline V gene sequence: CDR1 SEHNR, CDR2 FQNEAQ (reference sequence). The CDR3 contains 15 residues. V shed 2 bases, J shed 2 bases, and the junction held 4 bases outside the gene matches. The CDR3 region is CASSLSGGNTDTQYF. CDR3 sequence (DNA): TGTGCCAGCAGCTTATCCGGGGGGAACACAGATACGCAGTATTTT.

The chain joins TRBV21-1 to TRBJ2-1; the tabulated D call, TRBD2, remains unverified against the DNA. TRBV21-1 is classified as a pseudogene. This CDR3 region has 16 residues. DNA for the CDR3: TGTGCCAGCAGTCAAGCAGCTAGCGGGAGAATGTATGAGCAGTTCTTC. Residues: CASSQAASGRMYEQFF.

This chain joins TRBV7-9 and TRBJ2-7, with 9 nucleotides matching TRBD1. The CDR3 totals 14 residues. Unmatched junction bases numbered 6, after V lost 5 bases and J lost 4 bases. Germline V gives CDR1 SEHNR, CDR2 FQNEAQ (reference sequence). CDR3 protein: CASSPPTGGYEQYF. The CDR3 DNA sequence: TGTGCCAGCAGCCCGCCGACAGGGGGGTACGAGCAGTACTTC.

J is TRBJ2-7 and V is TRBV10-3; the match to TRBD1 covers 8 bases. The germline gives CDR1 ENHRY, CDR2 SYGVKD. This CDR3 contains 15 residues. Trimming cost V 6 bases and J 5 bases; bases outside gene matches: 12. Here the CDR3 DNA reads TGTGCCATCAGCCCGGACAGGGAAAGGCTTAACGAGCAGTACTTC. This codes for CAISPDRERLNEQYF.

This chain links TRBV19 with TRBJ2-5; 10 bases map to TRBD1. Trimming cost V 9 bases and J 2 bases; bases outside gene matches: 6. In germline, CDR1 is LNHDA, CDR2 SQIVND (reference sequence). This CDR3 contains 14 residues. The CDR3 DNA is TGTGCCAGGACAGGGGGCGTTGTACAAGAGACCCAGTACTTC. Its protein product is CARTGGVVQETQYF.

This chain links TRBV5-4 with TRBJ2-1; TRBD1 is a possible D gene (5 bases). V lost 0 bases and J 15 bases, leaving 19 bases between the germline ends. The germline gives CDR1 SGHNT, CDR2 YYREEE (reference sequence). The CDR3 sequence is 14 residues long. DNA of the CDR3: TGTGCCAGCAGCTTGGATAGCTGGGGCGGATCAACGTTCTTC. Translated: CASSLDSWGGSTFF.

The chain links TRBV6-4 to TRBJ2-3; D perhaps matches TRBD2 (5 bases). CDR1 is MRHNA and CDR2 is SNTAGT in the germline V gene. CDR3 size: 13 residues. V was clipped by 6 bases and J by 1 base, with 8 bases between them. The CDR3 loop is CASRPGGTDTQYF. The DNA for the CDR3 is TGTGCCAGCAGACCCGGGGGCACAGATACGCAGTATTTT.

The chain has TRBV11-1 and TRBJ2-7, with D tentatively TRBD2 (5 bases). The V end lost 4 bases, the J end lost 2 bases, and 12 bases lay between the germline ends. CDR1 is SGHAT, CDR2 FQDESV, per germline (reference sequence). The CDR3 is 14 amino acids. The DNA of the CDR3 is TGTGCCAGCAGCTCCGGGGAAGGACCCTACGAGCAGTACTTC. This sequence encodes CASSSGEGPYEQYF.

The chain has TRBV11-3 and TRBJ1-1, with D perhaps matching TRBD1 (6 bases). Between the trimmed V and J ends, which lost 5 bases and 1 base, there was a span of 14 bases. CDR1 is SGHNT, CDR2 YENEEA, per germline. This CDR3 has 15 residues. The CDR3 DNA is TGTGCCAGCAGCCCTGGGACAAGGTGGAACACTGAAGCTTTCTTT. Amino acids: CASSPGTRWNTEAFF.

The V call is TRBV29-1, the J call TRBJ2-5; TRBD1 is a possible D gene (5 bases). This CDR3 has 13 amino acids. Germline CDR1 reads SQVTM; CDR2 reads ANQGSEA. Trimming shortened V by 4 bases and J by 0 bases, and 9 bases separated the two germline ends. This CDR3 reads CSVGSGNQETQYF. As DNA, the CDR3 is TGCAGCGTTGGGTCAGGGAACCAAGAGACCCAGTACTTC.

The chain recombines TRBV21-1 with TRBJ2-1; TRBD1 is taken as the D call from the table, unchecked against the DNA. TRBV21-1 is labeled a pseudogene. The CDR3 covers 15 residues. For the CDR3, the DNA is TGTGCCAGCAGCAAAAAGGGACAGGGTCGAGGGGAGCAGTTCTTC. Amino acids: CASSKKGQGRGEQFF.

The rearrangement links TRBV7-9 to TRBJ1-2, with a weak D call TRBD1 (5 bases). The CDR3 covers 12 residues. The V end was cut by 6 bases, the J end by 5 bases, with 10 bases between. Germline V CDR1 and CDR2: SEHNR, FQNEAQ (reference sequence). The CDR3 region has the DNA TGTGCCAGCAGTTTCGGGGGGTATGGCTACACCTTC. It specifies CASSFGGYGYTF.

The chain uses TRBV29-1 and TRBJ2-3; TRBD1 aligns across 7 bases. Germline V gene data show CDR1 as SQVTM and CDR2 as ANQGSEA. J was trimmed by 1 base and V by 0 bases; bases with no gene match: 7. This CDR3 comprises 16 residues. CDR3 in amino acids: CSVEDHRDRGTDTQYF. CDR3 nucleotide sequence: TGCAGCGTTGAAGACCACCGGGACAGAGGCACAGATACGCAGTATTTT.

The chain couples TRBV29-1 to TRBJ2-3; 12 bases fit TRBD2. Looked up from germline, CDR1 is SQVTM and CDR2 is ANQGSEA. Trimming at V came to 1 base and at J to 0 bases, leaving 11 bases not matched to a gene. The CDR3 loop spans 19 amino acids. CDR3 sequence (DNA): TGCAGCGTTGAAGGGTTTCGTGGACTAGCGGGAAAGAGCACAGATACGCAGTATTTT. Its translation is CSVEGFRGLAGKSTDTQYF.

This sequence joins TRBV30 and TRBJ2-7; TRBD2 matches at 11 bases. Germline CDR1 GTSNPN, CDR2 SVGIG (reference sequence). This CDR3 has 15 amino acids. V lost 1 base, J lost 2 bases, and 4 bases stayed unmatched. CDR3 in DNA: TGTGCCTGGAGTGGGGGGACTAGCGGTCCCTACGAGCAGTACTTC. Translation: CAWSGGTSGPYEQYF.

The V and J genes are TRBV18 and TRBJ1-5, with D perhaps matching TRBD1 (6 bases). The CDR3 extends over 15 amino acids. CDR1 and CDR2 from the germline V gene are KGHSH and LQKENI. With 1 base removed from V and 0 bases from J, the gap between germline ends came to 7 bases. This chain's CDR3 is CASSPRTDSNQPQHF. The DNA of the CDR3 is TGTGCCAGCTCACCACGGACAGATAGCAATCAGCCCCAGCATTTT.

On this clone: At one boundary the junction diverges from the germline segment, which might be a read error. The rearrangement links TRBV11-2 to TRBJ2-1; D may be TRBD1 (7 bases). This CDR3 comprises 15 residues. Per the germline V gene, CDR1 is SGHAT and CDR2 is FQNNGV. As DNA, the CDR3 is TGTGCCAGCAGATCTCAGGGGGGCTCTTACAATGGGCAGTTCTTC. Translation gives CASRSQGGSYNGQFF.

The rearrangement joins TRBV7-9 to TRBJ2-4; 10 bases align to TRBD1. V lost 2 bases, J lost 5 bases, and 15 bases stayed unmatched. The CDR3 consists of 19 residues. The V gene's germline CDR1 is SEHNR and CDR2 FQNEAQ (reference sequence). The CDR3 here is CASSLIGTGEGQWENIQYF. The DNA for the CDR3 is TGTGCCAGCAGCTTAATCGGGACAGGGGAAGGACAATGGGAAAACATTCAGTACTTC.

The chain carries TRBV7-6 and TRBJ1-1, with 7 bases matching TRBD1. The germline V gene encodes CDR1 SGHVS and CDR2 FNYEAQ. The V and J ends lost 0 bases and 1 base, in that order; junction bases with no gene match: 5. The CDR3 covers 16 residues. CDR3 amino acids: CASSLAPGTANTEAFF. In DNA form, the CDR3 reads TGTGCCAGCAGCTTAGCGCCAGGGACAGCGAACACTGAAGCTTTCTTT.

This rearrangement joins TRBV7-9 to TRBJ2-3, with 13 bases identical to TRBD2. Germline CDR1 is SEHNR and CDR2 is FQNEAQ (reference sequence). This CDR3 is built from 17 residues. J was trimmed by 2 bases and V by 5 bases; bases with no gene match: 7. CDR3 residues: CASSEAGTSGTTDTQYF. The CDR3 nucleotides read TGTGCCAGCAGCGAAGCCGGGACTAGCGGGACCACAGATACGCAGTATTTT. Variable domain in full (rest from reference TRBV7-9 and TRBJ2-3): DTGVSQNPRHKITKRGQNVTFRCDPISEHNRLYWYRQTLGQGPEFLTYFQNEAQLEKSRLLSDRFSAERPKGSFSTLEIQRTEQGDSAMYLCASSEAGTSGTTDTQYFGPGTRLTVL.

The chain couples TRBV7-3 to TRBJ1-1; a possible D gene is TRBD1 (5 bases). This CDR3 contains 14 residues. Germline V gene sequence: CDR1 SGHTA, CDR2 FQGTGA. V lost 5 bases to trimming and J lost 5 bases, with 15 bases between them. CDR3 protein: CASSKTGGTTEAFF. Here the CDR3 DNA reads TGTGCCAGCAGCAAAACAGGCGGGACGACTGAAGCTTTCTTT. The whole variable domain, filled in from reference TRBV7-3 and TRBJ1-1, reads GAGVSQTPSNKVTEKGKYVELRCDPISGHTALYWYRQSLGQGPEFLIYFQGTGAADDSGLPNDRFFAVRPEGSVSTLKIQRTERGDSAVYLCASSKTGGTTEAFFGQGTRLTVV.

The chain links TRBV27 to TRBJ1-4; no reliable D call. V was trimmed by 6 bases and J by 1 base, leaving 18 bases between them. CDR3 length: 17 residues. The germline V gene encodes CDR1 MNHEY and CDR2 SMNVEV (reference sequence). The CDR3 is CASRPIGRGGTNEKLFF. DNA for the CDR3: TGTGCCAGCAGGCCCATTGGGCGGGGAGGAACTAATGAAAAACTGTTTTTT.

The chain uses TRBV23-1 and TRBJ1-5; no firm D call. TRBV23-1 is classed as an ORF, of uncertain function. Trimming shortened V by 5 bases and J by 3 bases, and 14 bases separated the two germline ends. This CDR3 comprises 15 residues. The DNA for the CDR3 is TGCGCCAGCAGTATTGGGCAAGGAAACAATCAGCCCCAGCATTTT. It yields the protein CASSIGQGNNQPQHF.

The chain is built from TRBV6-4 and TRBJ2-5; 8 positions match TRBD1. Trimming cost V 0 bases and J 3 bases; bases outside gene matches: 6. The CDR3 is 16 residues long. Germline loops: CDR1 MRHNA, CDR2 SNTAGT. The CDR3 region is CASSDSSPTGEETQYF. In nucleotides, the CDR3 is TGTGCCAGCAGTGACTCGAGTCCGACAGGGGAAGAGACCCAGTACTTC.

The rearrangement links TRBV7-9 to TRBJ2-7, with TRBD1 as a possible D gene (5 bases). Trimming left V 1 base short and J 6 bases short, with 16 bases between. Germline V gives CDR1 SEHNR, CDR2 FQNEAQ (reference sequence). The length of the CDR3 is 15 residues. The CDR3: CASSLGSGLLVEQYF. In DNA, the CDR3 is TGTGCCAGCAGCTTAGGTTCAGGGCTCCTTGTCGAGCAGTACTTC.

J is TRBJ1-4 and V is TRBV5-1, with TRBD1 matching over 9 bases. V gave up 2 bases and J gave up 5 bases; unmatched junction bases: 7. Per the germline V gene, CDR1 is SGHRS and CDR2 is YFSETQ. The CDR3 sequence is 16 residues long. CDR3 bases: TGCGCCAGCAGCTTCGCGACAGGGGGATTGAATGAAAAACTGTTTTTT. Protein: CASSFATGGLNEKLFF.

The CDR3 DNA reads TGTGCCAGCAGCCCGAGAAGTAGCGGGAGAAATACGCAGTATTTT. Translation: CASSPRSSGRNTQYF. The chain has TRBV7-3 and TRBJ2-3, with 9 bases that match TRBD2. The CDR3 sequence is 15 residues long. From germline, CDR1 is SGHTA and CDR2 FQGTGA. Trimming cost V 5 bases and J 7 bases; bases outside gene matches: 10.

V usage is TRBV19 and J usage is TRBJ1-5; 7 bases agree with TRBD1. Germline V CDR1 and CDR2: LNHDA, SQIVND (reference sequence). After removal of 6 bases from V and 3 bases from J, the junction contained 14 bases not matched to a gene. This CDR3 spans 17 amino acids. In DNA, the CDR3 is TGTGCCAGTAGCATAATAGGTCGCGGGACAGACAATCAGCCCCAGCATTTT. It yields the protein CASSIIGRGTDNQPQHF. Drawing the rest from reference TRBV19 and TRBJ1-5, the complete variable domain is DGGITQSPKYLFRKEGQNVTLSCEQNLNHDAMYWYRQDPGQGLRLIYYSQIVNDFQKGDIAEGYSVSREKKESFPLTVTSAQKNPTAFYLCASSIIGRGTDNQPQHFGDGTRLSIL.